The 31 T cell receptor beta chains reported below all come from one sample, sequenced in a study of shared clonotypes between healthy human individuals. Assay: immunoSEQ multiplex PCR; the TCRdb copy retains only in-frame clones and omits some. The sample lists a few million clones; around 94% were seen once. The sequenced sample was naive CD4+ T cells sorted from blood. The subset: CD45RA+ positively selected. These receptors came from a man between 18 and 35 years old in good health.

The chain links TRBV6-5 to TRBJ2-3; possible D gene TRBD2, 5 bases. Germline V gene data show CDR1 as MNHEY and CDR2 as SVGAGI. The CDR3 consists of 15 residues. Trimming shortened V by 2 bases and J by 4 bases, and 13 bases separated the two germline ends. The CDR3 sequence: CASSYGLKGADTQYF. CDR3 DNA: TGTGCCAGCAGTTACGGGTTGAAGGGAGCAGATACGCAGTATTTT.

V usage is TRBV6-1 and J usage is TRBJ1-5; D is ambiguous. Germline CDR1 reads MNHNS; CDR2 reads SASEGT. Trimming took off 4 bases at V and 0 bases at J, with 13 bases between the two ends. The CDR3 is made up of 16 amino acids. The CDR3 is CASSAAGSISNQPQHF. The DNA of the CDR3 is TGTGCCAGCAGTGCAGCCGGGAGTATTAGCAATCAGCCCCAGCATTTT.

The chain uses TRBV5-1 and TRBJ2-5; D is uncertain. In germline, CDR1 is SGHRS, CDR2 YFSETQ. The CDR3 has 14 amino acids. V was shortened by 1 base and J by 1 base, with 8 bases between the two germline ends. CDR3 DNA: TGCGCCAGCAGCTTGAATGGCATCCAAGAGACCCAGTACTTC. Protein product: CASSLNGIQETQYF.

CDR3 in DNA: TGTGCCAGCAGCCACGGGAGCTCCTACAATGAGCAGTTCTTC. Amino acids: CASSHGSSYNEQFF. The rearrangement links TRBV7-2 to TRBJ2-1; perhaps TRBD2 as D (6 bases). The CDR3 loop spans 14 amino acids. Trimming took off 5 bases at V and 0 bases at J, with 8 bases between the two ends. Germline V gene lookup returns CDR1 SGHTA and CDR2 FQGNSA.

The chain employs TRBV9 and TRBJ1-6, with 7 nucleotides matching TRBD1. V gave up 0 bases and J gave up 9 bases; unmatched junction bases: 9. Germline CDR1 SGDLS, CDR2 YYNGEE. The CDR3 loop spans 16 amino acids. The CDR3 DNA reads TGTGCCAGCAGCGTAGAAGAGGGGGCGCGGGGTTCACCCCTCCACTTT. Translation: CASSVEEGARGSPLHF.

In regard to this clone: This specimen includes other DNA sequences encoding the same CDR3. The chain uses TRBV10-3 and TRBJ2-7; D remains unclear. Germline CDR1 is ENHRY and CDR2 is SYGVKD. The V and J ends lost 3 bases and 5 bases respectively, with 5 bases between them. The CDR3 covers 11 residues. The CDR3 here is CAISDLNEQYF. CDR3 sequence (DNA): TGTGCCATCAGTGATCTAAACGAGCAGTACTTC.

This clone has only one observation. The genes are TRBV7-6 and TRBJ1-1, with D uncertain. Germline V CDR1 and CDR2: SGHVS, FNYEAQ. The CDR3 sequence is 14 residues long. V was pared by 2 bases and J by 5 bases, with 12 bases between. As DNA, the CDR3 is TGTGCCAGCAGCTTAATCGCCAGCGGGACTGAAGCTTTCTTT. It codes for CASSLIASGTEAFF.

The chain links TRBV6-5 to TRBJ2-2; the D is unclear. This CDR3 comprises 14 residues. Trimming removed 6 bases at V and 1 base at J, with 9 bases between. Per germline, CDR1 MNHEY and CDR2 SVGAGI. This chain's CDR3 is CASRSGLNTGELFF. The CDR3 DNA reads as TGTGCCAGCAGGAGTGGGTTGAACACCGGGGAGCTGTTTTTT.

The V call is TRBV6-1, the J call TRBJ1-5; 8 bases map to TRBD1. CDR3 length: 14 residues. Germline loops: CDR1 MNHNS, CDR2 SASEGT. The J segment lost 4 bases and the V segment lost 7 bases, leaving 6 bases of the junction unmatched. The CDR3 region has the DNA TGTGCCAGCATGGAGGGACAGGCTAATCAGCCCCAGCATTTT. Translating it yields CASMEGQANQPQHF.

The CDR3 protein is CASSSTGLGQGTETQYF. CDR3 in DNA: TGTGCCAGCAGCTCTACGGGGTTGGGACAGGGCACAGAGACCCAGTACTTC. The rearrangement uses TRBV7-3 and TRBJ2-5, with TRBD1 matching 9 bases. The CDR3 sequence is 17 residues long. The germline V gene encodes CDR1 SGHTA and CDR2 FQGTGA. V was pared by 4 bases and J by 4 bases, with 13 bases of the junction left unmatched.

Of note for this clone: The sample has other DNA sequences that encode this CDR3 too. The CDR3 loop is CASSYVDTQYF. The CDR3 coding sequence is TGTGCCAGCAGTTACGTAGATACGCAGTATTTT. The V and J genes are TRBV6-5 and TRBJ2-3; D remains unclear. The CDR3 is 11 residues long. V lost 2 bases, J lost 5 bases, and 2 bases lay in between. In germline, CDR1 is MNHEY, CDR2 SVGAGI.

V is TRBV13 and J is TRBJ1-1; D call uncertain. The CDR3 extends over 15 amino acids. The V gene's germline CDR1 is PRHDT and CDR2 FYEKMQ (reference sequence). V was shortened by 1 base and J by 3 bases, with 12 bases between the two germline ends. In DNA form, the CDR3 reads TGTGCCAGCAGCTTAGACAGCAGCTGGGACACTGAAGCTTTCTTT. This gives the protein CASSLDSSWDTEAFF.

This chain joins TRBV5-4 and TRBJ2-2; D may be TRBD2 (5 bases). The CDR3 extends over 16 amino acids. Between the trimmed V and J ends, which lost 0 bases and 4 bases, there was a span of 13 bases. The V gene's germline CDR1 is SGHNT and CDR2 YYREEE (reference sequence). CDR3 DNA sequence: TGTGCCAGCAGCTTGGCAGGTAGAAGCGGCACCGGGGAGCTGTTTTTT. Encoded protein: CASSLAGRSGTGELFF.

As concerns this clone: The junction differs from germline at one of its ends, possibly a read error. The V gene is TRBV19, the J gene TRBJ1-1; D remains unclear. This CDR3 has 13 amino acids. Germline loops: CDR1 LNHDA, CDR2 SQIVND (reference sequence). CDR3 nucleotide sequence: TGTGCCAGTCGTATCAATGTAAACACTGAAGCTTTCTTT. Protein sequence: CASRINVNTEAFF.

The chain combines TRBV15 with TRBJ2-7; D is uncertain. The CDR3 consists of 15 residues. Germline assignment: CDR1 LNHNV and CDR2 YYDKDF (reference sequence). With 1 base removed from V and 0 bases from J, the gap between germline ends came to 10 bases. CDR3 DNA sequence: TGTGCCACCAGCAGAGCGGGTCAACACTCCTACGAGCAGTACTTC. Translated, it gives CATSRAGQHSYEQYF.

This clone was counted a single time. The chain employs TRBV11-2 and TRBJ1-4; TRBD1 agrees at 8 bases. The CDR3 runs 16 residues. CDR1 and CDR2 from the germline V gene are SGHAT and FQNNGV. V lost 5 bases to trimming and J lost 2 bases; unmatched junction nucleotides: 7. As DNA, the CDR3 is TGTGCCAGCAGCCCGGGGACAGGTTATACTAATGAAAAACTGTTTTTT. It encodes CASSPGTGYTNEKLFF.

As concerns this clone: Different DNA sequences within this sample yield the same CDR3. This rearrangement joins TRBV9 to TRBJ2-7; D remains ambiguous. Germline V lookup: CDR1 SGDLS, CDR2 YYNGEE. The CDR3 is 14 amino acids. The V and J ends lost 0 bases and 2 bases respectively, with 9 bases between them. The CDR3 sequence: CASSVDVGTYEQYF. The CDR3, as DNA: TGTGCCAGCAGCGTAGATGTCGGTACCTACGAGCAGTACTTC.

The genes are TRBV4-2 and TRBJ2-3, with 12 bases fitting TRBD2. With V trimmed by 0 bases and J by 1 base, 11 bases remained unmatched. The CDR3 runs to 20 residues. Germline CDR1 is LGHNA and CDR2 is YNFKEQ. The CDR3 DNA sequence: TGTGCCAGCAGCCAAGATGTGGCTAGCGGGGGGGTTGCACGCACAGATACGCAGTATTTT. Amino acids: CASSQDVASGGVARTDTQYF.

This clone was detected once. J is TRBJ1-1 and V is TRBV5-1; 9 positions agree with TRBD1. Germline CDR1 and CDR2: SGHRS and YFSETQ. The CDR3 length is 14 residues. The V and J ends lost 0 bases and 6 bases, in that order; junction bases with no gene match: 3. The CDR3 DNA reads as TGCGCCAGCAGCTTGGCTGGACAGGGGTCTGAAGCTTTCTTT. Translation: CASSLAGQGSEAFF.

CDR3 amino acids: CASSDARRPTGELFF. The CDR3 DNA reads as TGTGCCAGCAGTGATGCGCGCAGGCCCACCGGGGAGCTGTTTTTT. V usage is TRBV2 and J usage is TRBJ2-2; no definite D call. Trimming cost V 3 bases and J 4 bases, with 12 bases left between them. The CDR3 is 15 amino acids. Looked up from germline, CDR1 is SNHLY and CDR2 is FYNNEI.

The V call is TRBV9, the J call TRBJ1-4; D not certain. CDR3 size: 17 residues. Germline assignment: CDR1 SGDLS and CDR2 YYNGEE. V was clipped by 0 bases and J by 0 bases, with 12 bases between them. The DNA of the CDR3 is TGTGCCAGCAGCGTAGACACCTTAGGAGCAACTAATGAAAAACTGTTTTTT. It specifies CASSVDTLGATNEKLFF.

To note about this clone: Other DNA sequences in the sample encode the same CDR3. The rearrangement uses TRBV5-1 and TRBJ2-7; TRBD1 is a possible D gene (6 bases). In germline, CDR1 is SGHRS, CDR2 YFSETQ. The CDR3 runs to 14 residues. Trimming left V 3 bases short and J 2 bases short, with 12 bases between. The CDR3 DNA reads as TGCGCCAGCAGCTGGGGGCAGGGCGCCTACGAGCAGTACTTC. Translation gives CASSWGQGAYEQYF. Based on the CDR3 plus reference TRBV5-1 and TRBJ2-7, the full variable domain is KAGVTQTPRYLIKTRGQQVTLSCSPISGHRSVSWYQQTPGQGLQFLFEYFSETQRNKGNFPGRFSGRQFSNSRSEMNVSTLELGDSALYLCASSWGQGAYEQYFGPGTRLTVT.

The rearrangement links TRBV5-1 to TRBJ2-7; 13 bases map to TRBD2. The junction had 4 bases not matched to a gene; V was cut back by 1 base and J by 0 bases. Germline CDR1 is SGHRS and CDR2 is YFSETQ. The CDR3 is 17 amino acids. CDR3 nucleotides: TGCGCCAGCAGCTTGACTAGCGGGGGGGCGATCTCCTACGAGCAGTACTTC. It specifies CASSLTSGGAISYEQYF.

J is TRBJ2-7 and V is TRBV28, with a tentative D call TRBD1 (6 bases). The CDR3 runs 15 residues. Looked up from germline, CDR1 is MDHEN and CDR2 is SYDVKM. With 4 bases removed from V and 1 base from J, the gap between germline ends came to 14 bases. CDR3 sequence: CASSYTRTASYEQYF. CDR3 in DNA: TGTGCCAGCAGTTATACCAGGACAGCTTCCTACGAGCAGTACTTC.

With respect to this clone: The identical CDR3 is also encoded by other nucleotide sequences in the sample. J is TRBJ2-5 and V is TRBV5-1, with TRBD2 identical over 11 bases. The CDR3 spans 15 residues. Trimming took 4 bases from V and 2 from J; bases not matched to a gene: 4. Germline lookup yields CDR1 SGHRS and CDR2 YFSETQ. This CDR3 reads CASSLIAGGQETQYF. The DNA of the CDR3 is TGCGCCAGCAGCCTAATAGCGGGGGGGCAAGAGACCCAGTACTTC.

Notes on this clone: The same CDR3 arises from other DNA sequences in this sample as well. V usage is TRBV6-5 and J usage is TRBJ1-3; maybe TRBD1 (5 bases). The ends were cut back, 5 bases at V and 0 bases at J, with 11 bases in the middle. The CDR3 totals 15 residues. Germline V gives CDR1 MNHEY, CDR2 SVGAGI. CDR3 nucleotides: TGTGCCAGCAGTCGCGGGGCTAGCTCTGGAAACACCATATATTTT. It codes for CASSRGASSGNTIYF.

The CDR3 here is CATSWGTGELFF. The CDR3 nucleotides read TGTGCCACATCTTGGGGGACCGGGGAGCTGTTTTTT. This chain joins TRBV19 and TRBJ2-2; D possibly matches TRBD1 or TRBD2 (5 bases each). V dropped 10 bases and J dropped 5 bases, with 11 bases sitting between them. The V gene's germline CDR1 is LNHDA and CDR2 SQIVND (reference sequence). CDR3 length: 12 residues.

This chain uses TRBV27 with TRBJ1-4; no definite D call. This CDR3 has 14 residues. The germline V gene has CDR1 MNHEY and CDR2 SMNVEV (reference sequence). Trimming stripped 5 bases from V and 4 bases from J, with 11 bases between. CDR3 DNA: TGTGCCAGCAGTACTCGGGGATATAATGAAAAACTGTTTTTT. Translation: CASSTRGYNEKLFF.

This chain connects TRBV27 to TRBJ1-6, with D perhaps TRBD1 (6 bases). Germline V lookup: CDR1 MNHEY, CDR2 SMNVEV (reference sequence). V was trimmed by 7 bases and J by 14 bases, leaving 18 bases between them. CDR3 size: 13 residues. The CDR3, as DNA: TGTGCCAGCACCTCGGACAGTGGGGCGACCCTCCACTTT. Protein product: CASTSDSGATLHF.

The V call is TRBV4-1, the J call TRBJ1-5; D may be TRBD1 (6 bases). This CDR3 spans 18 amino acids. Trimming removed 0 bases from V and 0 bases from J, with 15 bases in between. Germline V gene lookup returns CDR1 MGHRA and CDR2 YSYEKL. Here the CDR3 DNA reads TGCGCCAGCAGCCAAGAAAGGCAGGGGAGGTTTAGCAATCAGCCCCAGCATTTT. Translating it yields CASSQERQGRFSNQPQHF.

This sequence joins TRBV7-6 and TRBJ1-2, with D possibly being TRBD1 (5 bases). V was trimmed by 1 base and J by 6 bases, leaving 12 bases between them. From germline, CDR1 is SGHVS and CDR2 FNYEAQ. The CDR3 extends over 14 amino acids. CDR3 nucleotide sequence: TGTGCCAGCAGCTTAGAGGCGGGGACCCATGGCTACACCTTC. It codes for CASSLEAGTHGYTF.